Sequencing of this T cell receptor beta chain was carried out in a study of T cell responses to AZD1222 COVID-19 vaccine. Study context: Analyses pooled second doses at about 4 or about 12 weeks.

Sequencing used immunoSEQ multiplex PCR; TCRdb keeps in-frame clones, though not all of them. This table holds some 130,000 clones, around 90% found once. General study points: Mapped onto spike, vaccine-associated CD4 TCRs spanned it and were dominant at 160-218 and 743-854. A reported finding is that nearly half of spike-specific TCRs target unmutated variant regions. At study baseline, merely roughly 6 AZD1222 recipients were seropositive.

V was pared by 2 bases and J by 5 bases, with 19 bases between. CDR3 length: 16 residues. Germline CDR1 and CDR2: MNHNY and SVGAGI (reference sequence). On this clone itself: Its antigen is not known.

The source of this sequence is an adult in good health. The input for sequencing was peripheral blood, taken on day 0 of AZD1222 vaccination. The rearrangement links TRBV6-6 to TRBJ2-7; no reliable D call. CDR3 bases: TGTGCCAGCAGTTACCCTCCCGTCGTATCTCCGGACGAGCAGTACTTC. The encoded protein is CASSYPPVVSPDEQYF.